These T cell receptor beta chains were read from a single sample in a study of T cell responses to AZD1222 COVID-19 vaccine. The assay was immunoSEQ multiplex PCR, and TCRdb's table has in-frame clones only and misses some. The sample has around 190,000 clones; approximately 86% are singletons. The starting material was peripheral blood, obtained 28 days after the second AZD1222 dose. All receptors come from an adult who received the AZD1222 COVID-19 vaccine. The CDR3 runs from the conserved cysteine through the conserved F or W. Each record gives: J gene, clone size, V gene, D gene, CDR3 protein, CDR3 DNA. The D gene is left open where the match is weak. Clone size, where shown, is once, few, many, or a class for clones that have expanded.

j_call: TRBJ2-3
clone_size: NA
v_call: TRBV7-2
d_call: NA
cdr3_aa: CASSLVPGNTDTQYF
cdr3_nt: TGTGCCAGCAGCTTAGTCCCAGGGAACACAGATACGCAGTATTTT

j_call: TRBJ1-1
clone_size: NA
v_call: TRBV5-1
d_call: TRBD1
cdr3_aa: CASSPVQGASTEAFF
cdr3_nt: TGCGCCAGCAGCCCCGTTCAGGGGGCGAGCACTGAAGCTTTCTTT

j_call: TRBJ2-7
clone_size: NA
v_call: TRBV7-9
d_call: NA
cdr3_aa: CASSSSLNEQYF
cdr3_nt: TGTGCCAGCAGCTCTAGTCTGAACGAGCAGTACTTC

j_call: TRBJ1-5
clone_size: NA
v_call: TRBV19
d_call: NA
cdr3_aa: CASSIGTAGDQPQHF
cdr3_nt: TGTGCCAGTAGTATAGGAACGGCGGGGGATCAGCCCCAGCATTTT

j_call: TRBJ1-3
clone_size: NA
v_call: TRBV3-1/TRBV3-2
d_call: NA
cdr3_aa: CASRQAPGTGNTIYF
cdr3_nt: TGTGCCAGCAGACAAGCCCCAGGGACTGGAAACACCATATATTTT

j_call: TRBJ2-7
clone_size: few
v_call: TRBV7-9
d_call: NA
cdr3_aa: CASSRDSEFYEQYF
cdr3_nt: TGTGCCAGCAGCCGCGACAGCGAGTTCTACGAGCAGTACTTC

j_call: TRBJ2-7
clone_size: NA
v_call: TRBV4-3
d_call: TRBD2
cdr3_aa: CASSRGGGAYEQYF
cdr3_nt: TGCGCCAGCAGCCGAGGCGGGGGGGCCTACGAGCAGTACTTC

j_call: TRBJ1-5
clone_size: many
v_call: TRBV23-1
d_call: NA
cdr3_aa: CASSHCRDMRGYQPQHF
cdr3_nt: TGCGCCAGCAGTCACTGCCGGGACATGCGGGGATATCAGCCCCAGCATTTT

j_call: TRBJ2-2
clone_size: NA
v_call: TRBV5-4
d_call: NA
cdr3_aa: CASSFIRGGELFF
cdr3_nt: TGTGCCAGCAGCTTCATCAGAGGGGGGGAGCTGTTTTTT

j_call: TRBJ2-1
clone_size: NA
v_call: TRBV7-7
d_call: NA
cdr3_aa: CASSFGPYNEQFF
cdr3_nt: TGTGCTAGCAGCTTTGGGCCTTACAATGAGCAGTTCTTC

j_call: TRBJ1-6
clone_size: NA
v_call: TRBV10-3
d_call: NA
cdr3_aa: CAISEREGSPLHF
cdr3_nt: TGTGCCATCAGTGAGAGGGAGGGTTCACCCCTCCACTTT

j_call: TRBJ1-2
clone_size: NA
v_call: TRBV4-2
d_call: NA
cdr3_aa: CASSQDRQLIPYGYTF
cdr3_nt: TGTGCCAGCAGCCAAGATAGACAGCTTATACCTTATGGCTACACCTTC

j_call: TRBJ2-6
clone_size: once
v_call: TRBV9
d_call: NA
cdr3_aa: CASSVAWDNSFNANVLTF
cdr3_nt: TGTGCCAGCAGCGTCGCCTGGGACAACTCCTTTAATGCCAACGTCCTGACTTTC

j_call: TRBJ1-2
clone_size: once
v_call: TRBV7-3
d_call: TRBD1
cdr3_aa: CASSRDRDYGYTF
cdr3_nt: TGTGCCAGCAGCCGGGACAGAGACTATGGCTACACCTTC

j_call: TRBJ1-2
clone_size: NA
v_call: TRBV7-9
d_call: NA
cdr3_aa: CASSRLGGQNYGYTF
cdr3_nt: TGTGCCAGCAGCCGACTTGGCGGTCAGAACTATGGCTACACCTTC

j_call: TRBJ1-2
clone_size: NA
v_call: TRBV2
d_call: TRBD1
cdr3_aa: CASSPRTYPGGSSYGYTF
cdr3_nt: TGTGCCAGCAGTCCACGTACTTACCCAGGGGGCAGTAGCTATGGCTACACCTTC